These 9 T cell receptor beta chains originate from one sample sequenced in a study of T cell changes during pregnancy in multiple sclerosis. The table came from immunoSEQ multiplex PCR; TCRdb's copy has only in-frame clones and leaves some out. Of around 55,000 clones listed, 80% to 90% are singletons. Here the sequenced sample was CD4+ T cells from peripheral blood mononuclear cells, taken in the first trimester of pregnancy. These receptors all stem from a female donor with multiple sclerosis, enrolled in a pregnancy study.

V and J are TRBV6-1 and TRBJ2-7, with TRBD1 matching 8 bases. The CDR3 runs 12 residues. CDR1 is MNHNS, CDR2 SASEGT, per germline. V shed 5 bases, J shed 6 bases, and the junction held 3 bases outside the gene matches. CDR3 in amino acids: CASSKDRVEQYF. The DNA for the CDR3 is TGTGCCAGCAGTAAGGACAGGGTCGAGCAGTACTTC.

The rearrangement links TRBV4-2 to TRBJ2-7, with TRBD1 identical over 7 bases. V shed 4 bases and J 1 base; nucleotides not matched to a gene: 7. Per germline, CDR1 LGHNA and CDR2 YNFKEQ. This CDR3 spans 15 amino acids. The CDR3 here is CASSRDSSSSYEQYF. The CDR3 DNA reads TGTGCCAGCAGCCGGGACAGCTCCAGTTCCTACGAGCAGTACTTC.

The chain carries TRBV28 and TRBJ1-2; D remains ambiguous. CDR1 and CDR2 (germline): MDHEN, SYDVKM. The V gene lost 3 bases and the J gene lost 4 bases, with 6 bases spanning the gap. The CDR3 runs to 12 residues. CDR3 bases: TGTGCCAGCAGTTTGAGGTTCTATGGCTACACCTTC. Protein: CASSLRFYGYTF.

The chain combines TRBV9 with TRBJ2-1, with TRBD2 matching over 10 bases. CDR1 is SGDLS, CDR2 YYNGEE, per germline. CDR3 length equals 15 residues. Trimming removed 3 bases from V and 8 bases from J; junction bases left unmatched: 8. Written as DNA, the CDR3 is TGTGCCAGCAGCGACAGCGGGAGGGCCATGGATGAGCAGTTCTTC. Protein product: CASSDSGRAMDEQFF.

The sample holds one count of this clone. The V call is TRBV9, the J call TRBJ2-2, with 11 bases matching TRBD2. The CDR3 covers 15 residues. Germline V gene data show CDR1 as SGDLS and CDR2 as YYNGEE. The J segment lost 5 bases and the V segment lost 3 bases, leaving 3 bases of the junction unmatched. The CDR3 loop is CASSARTSGTGELFF. Here the CDR3 DNA reads TGTGCCAGCAGCGCCCGGACTAGCGGGACCGGGGAGCTGTTTTTT.

The chain is built from TRBV5-4 and TRBJ2-7; no reliable D call. This CDR3 is 12 amino acids long. The germline V gene encodes CDR1 SGHNT and CDR2 YYREEE (reference sequence). V was trimmed by 1 base and J by 1 base, leaving 3 bases between them. CDR3 sequence: CASSLPSYEQYF. CDR3 nucleotides: TGTGCCAGCAGCTTGCCTTCCTACGAGCAGTACTTC.

The chain links TRBV1 to TRBJ1-3. TRBV1 is a documented pseudogene. This CDR3 contains 14 residues. For the CDR3, the DNA is TGCACCAGCGACCGCCGGGGCTCTGGAAACACCATATATTTT. Its protein product is CTSDRRGSGNTIYF.

The chain carries TRBV27 and TRBJ1-2; tentatively, D is TRBD1 (6 bases). The CDR3 runs 17 residues. Germline V gene sequence: CDR1 MNHEY, CDR2 SMNVEV (reference sequence). V lost 2 bases and J lost 3, with 19 bases in between. The CDR3 DNA reads as TGTGCCAGCAGTTTACACCGCGGGGGCGCATCCTACTATGGCTACACCTTC. Protein sequence: CASSLHRGGASYYGYTF.

A single count supports this clone. V is TRBV10-3 and J is TRBJ2-2; D remains ambiguous. The ends were cut back, 2 bases at V and 1 base at J, with 5 bases in the middle. This CDR3 is 14 amino acids long. Germline CDR1 and CDR2: ENHRY and SYGVKD. This chain's CDR3 is CAISEGRNTGELFF. The CDR3 region has the DNA TGTGCCATCAGTGAGGGCAGGAACACCGGGGAGCTGTTTTTT.